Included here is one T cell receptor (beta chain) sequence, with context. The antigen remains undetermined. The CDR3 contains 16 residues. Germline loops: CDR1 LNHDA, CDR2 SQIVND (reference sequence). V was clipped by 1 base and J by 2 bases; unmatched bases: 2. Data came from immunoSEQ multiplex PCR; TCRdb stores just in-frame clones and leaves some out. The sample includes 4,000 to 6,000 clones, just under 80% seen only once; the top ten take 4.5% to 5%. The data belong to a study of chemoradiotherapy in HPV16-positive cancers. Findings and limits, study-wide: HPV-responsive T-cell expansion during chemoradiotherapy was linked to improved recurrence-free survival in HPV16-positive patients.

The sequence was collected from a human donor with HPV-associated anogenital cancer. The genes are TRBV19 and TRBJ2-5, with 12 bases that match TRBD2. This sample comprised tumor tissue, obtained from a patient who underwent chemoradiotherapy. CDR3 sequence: CASSIGGLAGQETQYF. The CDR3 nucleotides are TGTGCCAGTAGTATAGGTGGACTAGCGGGACAAGAGACCCAGTACTTC.